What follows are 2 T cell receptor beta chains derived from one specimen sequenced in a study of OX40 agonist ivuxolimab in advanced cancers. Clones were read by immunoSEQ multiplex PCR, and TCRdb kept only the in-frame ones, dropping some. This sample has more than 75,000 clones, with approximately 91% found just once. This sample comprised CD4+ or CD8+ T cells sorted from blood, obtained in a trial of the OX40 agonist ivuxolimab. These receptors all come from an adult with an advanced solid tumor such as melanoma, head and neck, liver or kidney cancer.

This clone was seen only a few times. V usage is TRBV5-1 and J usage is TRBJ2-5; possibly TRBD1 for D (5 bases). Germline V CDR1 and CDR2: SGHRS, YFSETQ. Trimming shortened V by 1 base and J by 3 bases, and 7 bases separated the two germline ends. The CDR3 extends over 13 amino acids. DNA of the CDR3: TGCGCCAGCAGCTTGCAGGGTGAAGAGACCCAGTACTTC. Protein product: CASSLQGEETQYF. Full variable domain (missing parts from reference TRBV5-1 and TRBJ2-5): KAGVTQTPRYLIKTRGQQVTLSCSPISGHRSVSWYQQTPGQGLQFLFEYFSETQRNKGNFPGRFSGRQFSNSRSEMNVSTLELGDSALYLCASSLQGEETQYFGPGTRLLVL.

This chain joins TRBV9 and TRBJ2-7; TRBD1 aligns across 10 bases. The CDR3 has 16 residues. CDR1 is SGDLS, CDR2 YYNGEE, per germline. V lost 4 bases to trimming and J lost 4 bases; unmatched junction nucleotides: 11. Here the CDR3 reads CASSPTSGTGDYEQYF. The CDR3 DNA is TGTGCCAGCAGCCCAACCTCCGGGACAGGGGATTACGAGCAGTACTTC.